This entry is about one T cell receptor (beta chain). Its matching antigen is unknown. At one end, the junction sequence differs from germline, possibly due to a read error. In the same sample, other DNA sequences code for this CDR3. CDR3 length equals 13 residues. The germline CDR1 and CDR2 sequences are SGHRS and YFSETQ. The sample originates from a study of beta chain features in type 1 diabetes. The investigators reverse transcribed all of the isolated RNA, so they sequenced expressed TCRB transcripts. The data were produced by immunoSEQ multiplex PCR, yet TCRdb's version contains in-frame clones alone and is incomplete. Of tens of thousands of clones in the sample, 65% to 70% are singletons; the top ten hold less than 2.5%. Study-level results: Shortening of TCRB CDR3s, moderate but significant, appeared in all four CD4+ subsets of Type 1 diabetes patients.

V usage is TRBV5-1 and J usage is TRBJ1-2; D is possibly TRBD1 (5 bases). Sequenced: Tregs from blood. The clonotype was recovered from a woman younger than 35 with type 1 diabetes. The CDR3 DNA reads TGCGCCAGCAGCTTGGGAGGCTGGTGGGGCTATACCTTC. It is translated as CASSLGGWWGYTF. Filled out from reference TRBV5-1 and TRBJ1-2, the complete variable domain reads KAGVTQTPRYLIKTRGQQVTLSCSPISGHRSVSWYQQTPGQGLQFLFEYFSETQRNKGNFPGRFSGRQFSNSRSEMNVSTLELGDSALYLCASSLGGWWGYTFGSGTRLTVV.